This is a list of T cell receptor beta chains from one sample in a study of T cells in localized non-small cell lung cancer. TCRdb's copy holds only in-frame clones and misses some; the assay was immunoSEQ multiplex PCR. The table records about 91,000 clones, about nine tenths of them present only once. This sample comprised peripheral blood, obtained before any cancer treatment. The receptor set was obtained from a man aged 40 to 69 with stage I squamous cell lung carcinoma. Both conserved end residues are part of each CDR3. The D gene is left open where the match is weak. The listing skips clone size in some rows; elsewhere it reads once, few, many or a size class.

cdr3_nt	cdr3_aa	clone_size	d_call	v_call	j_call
TGTGCCAGCAGCTTGAGGCAGGCCCTGGCGGCTGAAGCTTTCTTT	CASSLRQALAAEAFF	-	-	TRBV5-6	TRBJ1-1
TGTGCCAGCATGACAGCTCTGAACACTGAAGCTTTCTTT	CASMTALNTEAFF	-	-	TRBV28	TRBJ1-1
TGTGCCAGCAGCTCCGGGGCCAGCGGGGGGGCAAGAAACATTCAGTACTTC	CASSSGASGGARNIQYF	-	TRBD2	TRBV11-2	TRBJ2-4
TGCGCCAGCAGCTTGGCTCCGGCACGGCTGAGCTCTGGAAACACCATATATTTT	CASSLAPARLSSGNTIYF	-	-	TRBV5-1	TRBJ1-3
TGTGCCAGCAGTGAAAGCGGGGGAATTGGTATGGCCCAGCATTTT	CASSESGGIGMAQHF	-	-	TRBV6-1	TRBJ1-5
TGTGCCAGCAGCACCCCACAGGGTCAAGCTTCACCCCTCCACTTT	CASSTPQGQASPLHF	-	-	TRBV7-2	TRBJ1-6
TGCGCCAGCAGCCAAGAGGTTGGGAGGGCGAGTCAGCCCCAGCATTTT	CASSQEVGRASQPQHF	once	-	TRBV4-3	TRBJ1-5
TGCGCCAGCAGCTTACAGCAGCCGAACACCGGGGAGCTGTTTTTT	CASSLQQPNTGELFF	-	-	TRBV5-1	TRBJ2-2
TGTGCCAGCAGTGAAGCGGTCGGGGTTTCACCCCTCCACTTT	CASSEAVGVSPLHF	once	-	TRBV6-1	TRBJ1-6
TGTGCCAGCAGCGTAGCGGGGGGGCCGGAAAATGAGCAGTTCTTC	CASSVAGGPENEQFF	few	TRBD2	TRBV9	TRBJ2-1
TGCGCCAGCAGCTCTTCTAGCGGAGAGACCCAGTACTTC	CASSSSSGETQYF	-	TRBD2	TRBV5-1	TRBJ2-5
TGTGCCAGCAGCTTAACCGGCAACACTGAAGCTTTCTTT	CASSLTGNTEAFF	-	-	TRBV11-2	TRBJ1-1
TGCAGCGGGGGCATGGGTTACGAGCAGTACTTC	CSGGMGYEQYF	-	-	TRBV20-1	TRBJ2-7
TGTGCCAGCAGCCAGCGAAATGGCTACACCTTC	CASSQRNGYTF	-	-	TRBV7-9	TRBJ1-2
TGTGCCAGCAGCTTGACCCGACAGGCATATGAAGCTTTCTTT	CASSLTRQAYEAFF	-	-	TRBV5-6	TRBJ1-1
TGTGCCAGCTCTCTTGACAGCGCGAACACTGAAGCTTTCTTT	CASSLDSANTEAFF	-	-	TRBV18	TRBJ1-1
TGTGCCAGCACCCTAGGGGGCCCTCGGAACCATTACGAGCAGTACTTC	CASTLGGPRNHYEQYF	-	TRBD1	TRBV7-2	TRBJ2-7